Following are 22 T cell receptor beta chains from one sample sequenced in a study of low-dose radiotherapy and immunotherapy resistance in tumors. Priming of first-strand cDNA relied on TRAV- and TRBV-specific primers (covering alpha and beta chains). It was with a constant-region primer and a V-primer adapter that TCRs were amplified over roughly 18 PCR cycles. TCRdb re-analysed the reads in MiXCR, keeping a single row per CDR3 protein. The sample shows more than 12,000 distinct CDR3 sequences, roughly 50% of them seen only once. The receptors shown here come from a human donor with advanced metastatic prostate, ovarian, gallbladder or colorectal cancer (not recorded which). This table probably holds off-target reads from a library built for another chain.

The rearrangement joins TRBV5-1 to TRBJ2-1, with TRBD2 identical over 10 bases. Germline values: CDR1 SGHRS, CDR2 YFSETQ. CDR3 length: 17 residues. With V trimmed by 0 bases and J by 6 bases, 9 bases remained unmatched. For the CDR3, the DNA is TGCGCCAGCAGCTTGGGTCCAACTAGCGGGAAGGGCAATGAGCAGTTCTTC. Its translation: CASSLGPTSGKGNEQFF. The variable domain in full, with the rest retrieved from reference TRBV5-1 and TRBJ2-1, is KAGVTQTPRYLIKTRGQQVTLSCSPISGHRSVSWYQQTPGQGLQFLFEYFSETQRNKGNFPGRFSGRQFSNSRSEMNVSTLELGDSALYLCASSLGPTSGKGNEQFFGPGTRLTVL.

This clonotype is medium-sized (0.01 to 0.1%) in the sample. The CDR3 loop reads CATSDPSRKQYF. In DNA form, the CDR3 reads TGTGCCACCAGTGATCCCAGCCGGAAGCAGTACTTC. V is TRBV24-1 and J is TRBJ2-7; D unresolved. The V and J ends lost 3 bases and 8 bases respectively, with 10 bases between them. This CDR3 region has 12 residues. Germline CDR1 is KGHDR and CDR2 is SFDVKD.

On this clonotype: Mismatch with germline at one junction end may stem from a read error. The chain carries TRBV5-3 and TRBJ2-7; 7 bases align to TRBD1. TRBV5-3 is placed among ORFs of uncertain function. CDR3 size: 16 residues. The DNA of the CDR3 is TGTGCCAGCAGCTTGGGACAGTCGGTTAGGACCTACGAGCAGTACTTC. This encodes CASSLGQSVRTYEQYF.

The V call is TRBV12-5, the J call TRBJ2-1; 9 bases are shared with TRBD2. Per germline, CDR1 LGHNT and CDR2 FRNRAP. The CDR3 spans 15 residues. The trim removed 6 bases at V and 4 bases at J, leaving 7 bases unmatched. CDR3: CASGPSGRQYNEQFF. The CDR3, as DNA: TGTGCTAGTGGCCCGAGCGGGAGGCAGTACAATGAGCAGTTCTTC.

V usage is TRBV12-5 and J usage is TRBJ1-1, with 7 bases fitting TRBD1. CDR1 LGHNT and CDR2 FRNRAP come from the germline V gene. V lost 6 bases and J lost 0; bases outside the gene matches: 7. The CDR3 has 15 residues. The CDR3 loop reads CASGPPRGMNTEAFF. CDR3 sequence (DNA): TGTGCTAGTGGCCCCCCCAGGGGGATGAACACTGAAGCTTTCTTT.

The J gene is TRBJ2-1, the V gene TRBV24-1; TRBD1 agrees at 8 bases. Germline loops: CDR1 KGHDR, CDR2 SFDVKD. The length of the CDR3 is 15 residues. After removal of 4 bases from V and 8 bases from J, the junction contained 9 bases not matched to a gene. The CDR3 nucleotides are TGTGCCACCAGTGACTACTGGACAGGGAGATATGAGCAGTTCTTC. This sequence encodes CATSDYWTGRYEQFF.

This chain connects TRBV20-1 to TRBJ2-1; no reliable D call. CDR1 and CDR2 from the germline V gene are DFQATT and SNEGSKA (reference sequence). The CDR3 totals 14 residues. V lost 0 bases to trimming and J lost 9 bases, with 15 bases between them. CDR3 DNA sequence: TGCAGTGCTAGAGATTTACTCGCTGAAGTTGAGCAGTTCTTC. It is translated as CSARDLLAEVEQFF.

This clonotype was counted between two and nine times. The rearrangement joins TRBV5-1 to TRBJ2-1, with 8 bases aligning to TRBD2. V was clipped by 8 bases and J by 4 bases; unmatched bases: 26. This CDR3 has 20 amino acids. Germline V gene lookup returns CDR1 SGHRS and CDR2 YFSETQ. The CDR3 nucleotides read TGCGCCAGGATACCCCCGTCAGACGGGAGGGCCCAAAGGCGATACAATGAGCAGTTCTTC. Amino acid sequence: CARIPPSDGRAQRRYNEQFF.

V gene TRBV20-1 combines with J gene TRBJ1-6; D unresolved. The length of the CDR3 is 17 residues. Trimming pared 0 bases from V and 4 bases from J, leaving 16 bases between. Germline V gene sequence: CDR1 DFQATT, CDR2 SNEGSKA (reference sequence). DNA of the CDR3: TGCAGTGCTAGAGATCCGGGTCAAGAAAGATATAATTCACCCCTCCACTTT. Protein product: CSARDPGQERYNSPLHF.

This clonotype was detected only a few times. The CDR3 sequence is CASSLDPPTENSGNTIYF. Here the CDR3 DNA reads TGTGCCAGCAGCTTGGATCCCCCGACAGAGAACTCTGGAAACACCATATATTTT. The chain has TRBV5-6 and TRBJ1-3; D perhaps matches TRBD1 (5 bases). The ends were cut back, 0 bases at V and 0 bases at J, with 16 bases in the middle. CDR3 size: 18 residues. CDR1 is SGHDT and CDR2 is YYEEEE in the germline V gene. Based on the CDR3 plus reference TRBV5-6 and TRBJ1-3, the full variable domain is DAGVTQSPTHLIKTRGQQVTLRCSPKSGHDTVSWYQQALGQGPQFIFQYYEEEERQRGNFPDRFSGHQFPNYSSELNVNALLLGDSALYLCASSLDPPTENSGNTIYFGEGSWLTVV.

This clonotype is labeled medium-sized. This chain's CDR3 is CASSFGQSVYNEQFF. DNA of the CDR3: TGCGCCAGCAGCTTTGGCCAGAGCGTCTACAATGAGCAGTTCTTC. The rearrangement joins TRBV5-1 to TRBJ2-1, with D unclear. The CDR3 loop spans 15 amino acids. V was trimmed by 2 bases and J by 3 bases, leaving 12 bases between them. CDR1 is SGHRS and CDR2 is YFSETQ in the germline V gene. Complete variable domain (other parts from reference TRBV5-1 and TRBJ2-1): KAGVTQTPRYLIKTRGQQVTLSCSPISGHRSVSWYQQTPGQGLQFLFEYFSETQRNKGNFPGRFSGRQFSNSRSEMNVSTLELGDSALYLCASSFGQSVYNEQFFGPGTRLTVL.

The sample holds a few counts of this clonotype. The chain joins TRBV6-6 to TRBJ2-3, with TRBD2 matching 9 bases. V lost 0 bases to trimming and J lost 4 bases; unmatched junction nucleotides: 5. This CDR3 is 16 amino acids long. CDR1 is MNHNY, CDR2 SVGAGI, per germline (reference sequence). CDR3 bases: TGTGCCAGCAGTTACTCGAGACTAGCGGCCCCAGATACGCAGTATTTT. It codes for CASSYSRLAAPDTQYF.

This chain links TRBV29-1 with TRBJ1-3; D gene ambiguous. This CDR3 has 13 residues. Germline V CDR1 and CDR2: SQVTM, ANQGSEA. Trimming took off 3 bases at V and 4 bases at J, with 10 bases between the two ends. The CDR3 nucleotides read TGCAGCGTTGATTTAAGGACCGGAAACACCATATATTTT. Protein sequence: CSVDLRTGNTIYF. Complete variable domain (other parts from reference TRBV29-1 and TRBJ1-3): SAVISQKPSRDICQRGTSLTIQCQVDSQVTMMFWYRQQPGQSLTLIATANQGSEATYESGFVIDKFPISRPNLTFSTLTVSNMSPEDSSIYLCSVDLRTGNTIYFGEGSWLTVV.

This clonotype has a single count. The chain employs TRBV13 and TRBJ2-6; D perhaps matches TRBD2 (5 bases). Looked up from germline, CDR1 is PRHDT and CDR2 is FYEKMQ (reference sequence). The CDR3 has 16 amino acids. Trimming shortened V by 6 bases and J by 4 bases, and 16 bases separated the two germline ends. As DNA, the CDR3 is TGTGCCAGCAGGAGAGCCGAGGGTTCAGGGGCCAACGTCCTGACTTTC. Protein product: CASRRAEGSGANVLTF.

In its sample, this clonotype was seen a few times. The chain has TRBV18 and TRBJ2-7; 8 bases map to TRBD2. V was clipped by 4 bases and J by 3 bases; unmatched bases: 5. This CDR3 region has 14 residues. The germline V gene has CDR1 KGHSH and CDR2 LQKENI. DNA for the CDR3: TGTGCCAGCTCACAAGGGCTAGCGGGCTACGAGCAGTACTTC. This codes for CASSQGLAGYEQYF.

This clonotype was observed once. The V and J genes are TRBV18 and TRBJ2-1, with D tentatively TRBD1 (6 bases). V was shortened by 4 bases and J by 0 bases, with 10 bases between the two germline ends. This CDR3 has 15 amino acids. Germline-derived CDR1 and CDR2 are KGHSH and LQKENI. The CDR3 is CASSLRDTSYNEQFF. Written as DNA, the CDR3 is TGTGCCAGCTCACTACGGGACACCTCCTACAATGAGCAGTTCTTC.

The chain has TRBV6-1 and TRBJ2-7; 10 nucleotides line up with TRBD2. The germline CDR1 and CDR2 sequences are MNHNS and SASEGT. V trimming: 0 bases; J trimming: 2 bases; junction bases outside the gene matches: 4. This CDR3 has 16 amino acids. CDR3 residues: CASSEAAGTSAYEQYF. For the CDR3, the DNA is TGTGCCAGCAGTGAAGCTGCCGGGACTAGCGCCTACGAGCAGTACTTC.

The chain uses TRBV5-4 and TRBJ2-7; 7 nucleotides align to TRBD1. The CDR3 contains 14 residues. Looked up from germline, CDR1 is SGHNT and CDR2 is YYREEE (reference sequence). V dropped 2 bases and J dropped 4; count of bases not matched to a gene: 6. CDR3 coding DNA: TGTGCCAGCAGCTTTATCAGGGGGTGGTACGAGCAGTACTTC. This encodes CASSFIRGWYEQYF.

The chain uses TRBV7-2 and TRBJ2-3; TRBD2 matches 9 bases. CDR1 SGHTA and CDR2 FQGNSA come from the germline V gene. The CDR3 length is 17 residues. With V trimmed by 4 bases and J by 3 bases, 11 bases remained unmatched. This CDR3 reads CASSSPEGTSLTDTQYF. CDR3 bases: TGTGCCAGCAGCTCCCCCGAGGGGACTAGCCTTACAGATACGCAGTATTTT.

V and J are TRBV24-1 and TRBJ1-5, with D possibly being TRBD1 (5 bases). The V and J ends lost 8 bases and 0 bases respectively, with 16 bases between them. This CDR3 spans 16 amino acids. CDR1 and CDR2 from the germline V gene are KGHDR and SFDVKD. DNA of the CDR3: TGTGCCACCACCCCCGGCCAGGGCTATAGCAATCAGCCCCAGCATTTT. It translates to CATTPGQGYSNQPQHF.

V and J are TRBV2 and TRBJ2-1; TRBD2 matches at 10 bases. The length of the CDR3 is 14 residues. After removal of 6 bases from V and 8 bases from J, the junction contained 7 bases not matched to a gene. Per the germline V gene, CDR1 is SNHLY and CDR2 is FYNNEI. Here the CDR3 reads CASSEPLAGYEQFF. In nucleotides, the CDR3 is TGTGCCAGCAGCGAACCACTAGCGGGATATGAGCAGTTCTTC.

The J gene is TRBJ1-5, the V gene TRBV14; tentative D call: TRBD1 (6 bases). Between the trimmed V and J ends, which lost 3 bases and 8 bases, there was a span of 20 bases. Germline V gives CDR1 SGHDN, CDR2 FVKESK. The CDR3 runs to 16 residues. In DNA form, the CDR3 reads TGTGCCAGCAGCCAGGCCTGGGGGCGCGACTGTAAGCCCCAGCATTTT. Its protein is CASSQAWGRDCKPQHF.